This is a list of T cell receptor beta chains from one sample in a study of beta chain features in type 1 diabetes. Profiling relied on immunoSEQ multiplex PCR, and the TCRdb table lists in-frame clones only, not all of them. The sample has 250,000 to 300,000 clones, about 8% seen once; the top ten hold 0.9% to 1.2%. The source material was central memory CD4+ T cells from blood. These receptors were obtained from a woman aged 18-29 years in good health. CDR3s include the opening cysteine and the closing phenylalanine or tryptophan. The order of the fields is V gene, J gene, D gene, clone size, CDR3 protein, CDR3 DNA. The D gene is left open where the match is weak. The size field is filled for only some rows; it gives once, few, many or a size class.

V: TRBV7-3
J: TRBJ2-1
D: NA
size: few
CDR3: CASSLIGAGEQFF
DNA: TGTGCCAGCAGCTTAATAGGAGCTGGTGAGCAGTTCTTC

V: TRBV28
J: TRBJ2-5
D: TRBD2
size: NA
CDR3: CASTPLSGVRGETQYF
DNA: TGTGCCAGCACCCCGTTAAGCGGGGTACGTGGAGAGACCCAGTACTTC

V: TRBV19
J: TRBJ2-2
D: TRBD2
size: NA
CDR3: CASRAGTRHTGELFF
DNA: TGTGCCAGTAGGGCCGGGACTAGACATACCGGGGAGCTGTTTTTT

V: TRBV7-9
J: TRBJ1-1
D: NA
size: many
CDR3: CATSSRGANTEAFF
DNA: TGTGCCACCTCCTCTCGGGGTGCGAACACTGAAGCTTTCTTT

V: TRBV11-3
J: TRBJ2-1
D: NA
size: few
CDR3: CASRPGGARLDEQFF
DNA: TGTGCCAGCAGACCCGGGGGCGCGCGTCTGGATGAGCAGTTCTTC

V: TRBV10-3
J: TRBJ1-1
D: NA
size: few
CDR3: CAISEGGDGNTEAFF
DNA: TGTGCCATCAGTGAAGGAGGGGACGGGAACACTGAAGCTTTCTTT

V: TRBV11-2
J: TRBJ2-7
D: NA
size: NA
CDR3: CASSSLYEQYF
DNA: TGTGCCAGCAGCTCCCTCTACGAGCAGTACTTC

V: TRBV9
J: TRBJ2-7
D: NA
size: few
CDR3: CASSVGGTEFEQYF
DNA: TGTGCCAGCAGCGTCGGCGGGACTGAGTTCGAGCAGTACTTC

V: TRBV5-1
J: TRBJ2-4
D: TRBD2
size: few
CDR3: CASSLVPSGEKNIQYF
DNA: TGCGCCAGCAGCTTGGTCCCTAGCGGGGAAAAAAACATTCAGTACTTC

V: TRBV7-2
J: TRBJ2-3
D: TRBD2
size: NA
CDR3: CASSTSGGAASTDTQYF
DNA: TGTGCCAGCAGCACTAGCGGGGGGGCCGCTAGCACAGATACGCAGTATTTT

V: TRBV7-9
J: TRBJ2-5
D: TRBD2
size: few
CDR3: CASSLGTSGDLYQETQYF
DNA: TGTGCCAGCAGCTTAGGGACTAGCGGGGACTTGTACCAAGAGACCCAGTACTTC

V: TRBV7-2
J: TRBJ2-2
D: NA
size: NA
CDR3: CASSPRGGLNGELFF
DNA: TGTGCCAGCAGCCCCCGTGGGGGGCTTAACGGGGAGCTGTTTTTT

V: TRBV28
J: TRBJ1-2
D: NA
size: NA
CDR3: CASIPPGYRDVHGYTF
DNA: TGTGCCAGCATACCCCCGGGGTATCGAGATGTGCATGGCTACACCTTC

V: TRBV7-8
J: TRBJ1-1
D: NA
size: once
CDR3: CASNPLFSTEAFF
DNA: TGTGCCAGCAACCCGCTATTTTCCACTGAAGCTTTCTTT

V: TRBV28
J: TRBJ1-1
D: NA
size: NA
CDR3: CASSPSGSEAFF
DNA: TGTGCCAGCAGTCCCTCAGGGTCTGAAGCTTTCTTT

V: TRBV25-1
J: TRBJ2-1
D: NA
size: few
CDR3: CASSEWRGLGNEQFF
DNA: TGTGCCAGCAGTGAGTGGAGGGGGCTGGGGAATGAGCAGTTCTTC

V: TRBV2
J: TRBJ1-5
D: NA
size: few
CDR3: CASRLTANQPQHF
DNA: TGTGCCAGCAGGCTGACAGCCAATCAGCCCCAGCATTTT

V: TRBV5-6
J: TRBJ1-2
D: TRBD1
size: NA
CDR3: CASSAGQGFYGYTF
DNA: TGTGCCAGCAGCGCTGGACAGGGATTCTATGGCTACACCTTC

V: TRBV29-1
J: TRBJ2-1
D: TRBD2
size: many
CDR3: CSARTSGRGNEQFF
DNA: TGCAGCGCCAGGACTAGCGGGAGGGGCAATGAGCAGTTCTTC

V: TRBV19
J: TRBJ1-5
D: NA
size: NA
CDR3: CASSIVDRSGNQPQHF
DNA: TGTGCCAGTAGTATAGTAGACAGATCGGGGAATCAGCCCCAGCATTTT

V: TRBV7-3
J: TRBJ2-7
D: NA
size: few
CDR3: CASSNRYEQYF
DNA: TGTGCCAGCAGCAACCGCTACGAGCAGTACTTC

V: TRBV14
J: TRBJ2-3
D: TRBD1
size: many
CDR3: CASSRRDRVSTDTQYF
DNA: TGTGCCAGCAGCCGCCGAGACAGGGTCAGCACAGATACGCAGTATTTT

V: TRBV7-6
J: TRBJ1-6
D: TRBD1
size: NA
CDR3: CASSSQTGGDSPLHF
DNA: TGTGCCAGCAGCTCCCAGACAGGGGGAGATTCACCCCTCCACTTT

V: TRBV6-5
J: TRBJ2-5
D: NA
size: NA
CDR3: CASARGGRAGETQYF
DNA: TGTGCCAGCGCGAGGGGCGGCAGGGCAGGGGAGACCCAGTACTTC

V: TRBV19
J: TRBJ1-2
D: NA
size: NA
CDR3: CASSVTGTYGYTF
DNA: TGTGCCAGTTCTGTAACAGGGACCTATGGCTACACCTTC

V: TRBV6-6
J: TRBJ1-4
D: TRBD1
size: NA
CDR3: CASSYDRAQGAKLFF
DNA: TGTGCCAGCAGTTACGACCGGGCCCAGGGGGCAAAACTGTTTTTT

V: TRBV15
J: TRBJ2-5
D: TRBD2
size: NA
CDR3: CATSNGLGRAETQYF
DNA: TGTGCCACCAGCAATGGACTAGGGAGAGCGGAGACCCAGTACTTC

V: TRBV18
J: TRBJ1-5
D: TRBD1
size: few
CDR3: CASSRQGLGQPQHF
DNA: TGTGCCAGCTCTAGACAGGGGCTGGGGCAGCCCCAGCATTTT

V: TRBV29-1
J: TRBJ2-5
D: TRBD1
size: NA
CDR3: CSVRQGETQYF
DNA: TGCAGCGTTAGACAGGGGGAGACCCAGTACTTC

V: TRBV29-1
J: TRBJ1-2
D: NA
size: NA
CDR3: CSVEDPRRSYGYTF
DNA: TGCAGCGTTGAAGACCCTAGACGAAGCTATGGCTACACCTTC

V: TRBV25-1
J: TRBJ1-1
D: NA
size: few
CDR3: CASSGGAANTEAFF
DNA: TGTGCCAGCAGCGGTGGGGCAGCCAACACTGAAGCTTTCTTT

V: TRBV2
J: TRBJ1-5
D: NA
size: few
CDR3: CASSDGRNQPQHF
DNA: TGTGCCAGCAGCGACGGCAGAAATCAGCCCCAGCATTTT

V: TRBV4-3
J: TRBJ2-1
D: NA
size: few
CDR3: CASSQDPPLTDQGYNEQFF
DNA: TGCGCCAGCAGCCAAGATCCCCCCCTGACAGATCAAGGGTACAATGAGCAGTTCTTC

V: TRBV15
J: TRBJ1-5
D: NA
size: few
CDR3: CATSRERTDPMGGYSNQPQHF
DNA: TGTGCCACCAGCAGAGAGAGGACAGATCCTATGGGGGGGTATAGCAATCAGCCCCAGCATTTT

V: TRBV7-2
J: TRBJ1-4
D: NA
size: many
CDR3: CASSSTPATNEKLFF
DNA: TGTGCCAGCAGCTCCACCCCGGCAACTAATGAAAAACTGTTTTTT

V: TRBV4-3
J: TRBJ2-3
D: NA
size: few
CDR3: CASSQGLYRDGVRTDTQYF
DNA: TGCGCCAGCAGCCAAGGACTCTATCGAGACGGAGTGAGGACAGATACGCAGTATTTT

V: TRBV18
J: TRBJ2-7
D: TRBD1
size: NA
CDR3: CASSPRGQAYEQYF
DNA: TGTGCCAGCTCACCACGGGGACAGGCCTACGAGCAGTACTTC